These 24 T cell receptor beta chains were all obtained from the same sample, sequenced in a study of prognosis after radiotherapy for stage I lung cancer. TCR beta CDR3 was amplified from genomic DNA by two-round multiplex PCR. TRBV and TRBJ genes each had their own specific primers in first-round PCR. Via MiXCR, TCRdb re-called the multiplex PCR reads, giving one row per CDR3 protein. The data contain approximately 14,000 distinct CDR3 sequences, 50% of them singletons. This specimen consisted of PBMCs, obtained before or after stereotactic body radiation therapy (not recorded which). The receptors derive from a donor over 45 with non-small cell lung cancer.

In this sample, this clonotype turned up many times. The chain employs TRBV24-1 and TRBJ2-5; possibly TRBD2 for D (6 bases). This CDR3 has 15 amino acids. Germline CDR1 and CDR2: KGHDR and SFDVKD. The V end lost 5 bases, the J end lost 3 bases, and 15 bases lay between the germline ends. The CDR3 DNA sequence: TGTGCCACCAGTGGGTCCCTGGGACTGGAAGAGACCCAGTACTTC. This translates into CATSGSLGLEETQYF.

With regard to this clonotype: A far larger clone is one nucleotide away, so this likely arose from a read error. The J gene is TRBJ2-7, the V gene TRBV6-8; 10 bases line up with TRBD2. Per germline, CDR1 MNHGY and CDR2 SAAAGT. This CDR3 region has 14 residues. As DNA, the CDR3 is TGTGCCAGCAGCCAGCGGGAGGGCTTCTACGATCAGTACTTC. The encoded protein is CASSQREGFYDQYF.

At least ten counts were recorded for this clonotype. The chain recombines TRBV27 with TRBJ2-2; 8 bases agree with TRBD2. The CDR3 is 17 amino acids. The germline gives CDR1 MNHEY, CDR2 SMNVEV (reference sequence). The J segment lost 2 bases and the V segment lost 6 bases, leaving 11 bases of the junction unmatched. CDR3 nucleotide sequence: TGTGCCAGCAGCCCAAACATCGCGGGGGGAAACACCGGGGAGCTGTTTTTT. It codes for CASSPNIAGGNTGELFF.

Remarks on this clonotype: It may be a read error: a sequence one base away is much more abundant. The gene calls are TRBV7-2 and TRBJ1-1; tentative D call: TRBD1 (5 bases). Trimming shortened V by 5 bases and J by 0 bases, and 13 bases separated the two germline ends. This CDR3 is built from 15 residues. CDR1 and CDR2 from the germline V gene are SGHTA and FQGNSA. CDR3 region: CASSTRAGLNTEAFF. Here the CDR3 DNA reads TGTGCCAGCAGCACTCGGGCAGGGTTGAACACTGAAGCTTTCTTT.

V usage is TRBV20-1 and J usage is TRBJ2-1; D gene ambiguous. Germline loops: CDR1 DFQATT, CDR2 SNEGSKA (reference sequence). V was clipped by 7 bases and J by 2 bases, with 9 bases between them. The CDR3 extends over 12 amino acids. In DNA, the CDR3 is TGCAGTGTGGGAAATCCCTACAATGAGCAGTTCTTC. This gives the protein CSVGNPYNEQFF.

This clonotype was seen once. The J gene is TRBJ2-1, the V gene TRBV7-9, with a tentative D call TRBD2 (6 bases). V gave up 0 bases and J gave up 1 base, with 10 bases separating them. CDR3 size: 16 residues. Germline CDR1 is SEHNR and CDR2 is FQNEAQ (reference sequence). The CDR3 DNA reads as TGTGCCAGCAGCTTAGCTGGGGGGAGGTCCTACAATGAGCAGTTCTTC. Its translation is CASSLAGGRSYNEQFF. Full variable domain (outside the CDR3, taken from reference TRBV7-9 and TRBJ2-1): DTGVSQNPRHKITKRGQNVTFRCDPISEHNRLYWYRQTLGQGPEFLTYFQNEAQLEKSRLLSDRFSAERPKGSFSTLEIQRTEQGDSAMYLCASSLAGGRSYNEQFFGPGTRLTVL.

This clonotype is medium-sized within its sample. DNA of the CDR3: TGTGCCAGTAGTCCGAACGCTGGGGGACGAAACTATGGCTACACCTTC. It yields the protein CASSPNAGGRNYGYTF. The V gene is TRBV19, the J gene TRBJ1-2, with D maybe TRBD1 (5 bases). The CDR3 loop spans 16 amino acids. The germline V gene has CDR1 LNHDA and CDR2 SQIVND (reference sequence). The ends were cut back, 5 bases at V and 2 bases at J, with 18 bases in the middle.

The V gene is TRBV5-6, the J gene TRBJ1-5; perhaps TRBD1 as D (6 bases). This CDR3 region has 15 residues. Germline V gene data show CDR1 as SGHDT and CDR2 as YYEEEE. V gave up 0 bases and J gave up 10 bases, with 17 bases separating them. The CDR3: CASSLGQGGSYPQHF. CDR3 nucleotide sequence: TGTGCCAGCAGCTTGGGGCAAGGGGGATCATACCCCCAGCATTTT.

The chain carries TRBV2 and TRBJ2-3; TRBD2 agrees at 7 bases. From germline, CDR1 is SNHLY and CDR2 FYNNEI. This CDR3 spans 15 amino acids. V shed 6 bases, J shed 0 bases, and the junction held 6 bases outside the gene matches. CDR3 amino acids: CASRELATSTDTQYF. The CDR3, as DNA: TGTGCCAGCAGGGAACTAGCGACTAGCACAGATACGCAGTATTTT. Drawing the rest from reference TRBV2 and TRBJ2-3, the complete variable domain is EPEVTQTPSHQVTQMGQEVILRCVPISNHLYFYWYRQILGQKVEFLVSFYNNEISEKSEIFDDQFSVERPDGSNFTLKIRSTKLEDSAMYFCASRELATSTDTQYFGPGTRLTVL.

This clonotype was counted ten times or more. The gene calls are TRBV29-1 and TRBJ1-1; TRBD1 is a possible D gene (5 bases). Trimming took off 8 bases at V and 0 bases at J, with 10 bases between the two ends. CDR1 and CDR2 (germline): SQVTM, ANQGSEA. The CDR3 runs 12 residues. CDR3 amino acids: CSTRELNTEAFF. The CDR3 DNA sequence: TGCAGCACCAGGGAATTGAACACTGAAGCTTTCTTT.

The sample holds many counts of this clonotype. The chain carries TRBV7-9 and TRBJ2-5, with TRBD2 identical over 13 bases. Germline CDR1 SEHNR, CDR2 FQNEAQ (reference sequence). J was trimmed by 2 bases and V by 5 bases; bases with no gene match: 11. The CDR3 is made up of 18 amino acids. The CDR3 region has the DNA TGTGCCAGCAGCAAGAGGGGGACTAGCGGGGCGATACAAGAGACCCAGTACTTC. Translated: CASSKRGTSGAIQETQYF.

This clonotype came up many times. V usage is TRBV30 and J usage is TRBJ2-3, with a possible D match to TRBD1 (8 bases). The V gene's germline CDR1 is GTSNPN and CDR2 SVGIG (reference sequence). The CDR3 loop spans 14 amino acids. Trimming pared 2 bases from V and 6 bases from J, leaving 15 bases between. This CDR3 reads CAWSRTGRGDTQYF. The CDR3, as DNA: TGTGCCTGGAGTAGGACAGGGAGGGGGGATACGCAGTATTTT.

The chain couples TRBV7-3 to TRBJ2-7, with D unclear. CDR1 and CDR2 (germline): SGHTA, FQGTGA. V gave up 5 bases and J gave up 3 bases, with 17 bases separating them. The length of the CDR3 is 15 residues. CDR3 loop: CASSPQVTCGYEQYF. CDR3 bases: TGTGCCAGCAGCCCGCAGGTAACTTGTGGCTACGAGCAGTACTTC.

In this sample, this clonotype turned up once. V is TRBV28 and J is TRBJ2-3, with 8 bases aligning to TRBD2. Germline-derived CDR1 and CDR2 are MDHEN and SYDVKM. CDR3 length: 16 residues. With V trimmed by 4 bases and J by 4 bases, 10 bases remained unmatched. CDR3 bases: TGTGCCAGCAGTTCGATTAGCGGGGTTGGAGCAGATACGCAGTATTTT. This encodes CASSSISGVGADTQYF.

In this sample, this clonotype turned up many times. J is TRBJ2-3 and V is TRBV4-1; no firm D call. This CDR3 is built from 14 residues. The V gene's germline CDR1 is MGHRA and CDR2 YSYEKL. Trimming left V 0 bases short and J 4 bases short, with 8 bases between. CDR3 residues: CASSQDHEPDTQYF. The CDR3 DNA reads TGCGCCAGCAGCCAAGACCATGAGCCAGATACGCAGTATTTT.

This clonotype was recorded many times. This chain uses TRBV5-1 with TRBJ2-1; D gene ambiguous. The germline V gene has CDR1 SGHRS and CDR2 YFSETQ. The CDR3 spans 13 residues. Trimming left V 1 base short and J 7 bases short, with 9 bases between. The DNA of the CDR3 is TGCGCCAGCAGCTTGACCAGTAGGAATGAGCAGTTCTTC. Its translation is CASSLTSRNEQFF.

This clonotype was observed once. The genes are TRBV25-1 and TRBJ2-7, with 7 positions matching TRBD2. V lost 5 bases, J lost 0 bases, and 7 bases stayed unmatched. Germline V gene lookup returns CDR1 MGHDK and CDR2 SYGVNS. The CDR3 loop spans 15 amino acids. The CDR3 is CASSRPSGASYEQYF. The CDR3 DNA reads as TGTGCCAGCAGTAGACCCAGCGGGGCCTCCTACGAGCAGTACTTC.

V gene TRBV20-1 combines with J gene TRBJ2-2, with no clear D. V gave up 5 bases and J gave up 6 bases, with 7 bases separating them. The CDR3 has 11 amino acids. Looked up from germline, CDR1 is DFQATT and CDR2 is SNEGSKA (reference sequence). CDR3 loop: CSADDSGELFF. CDR3 nucleotides: TGCAGTGCTGACGACTCCGGGGAGCTGTTTTTT.

This clonotype was seen at least ten times. The chain recombines TRBV29-1 with TRBJ2-2, with D possibly being TRBD1 or TRBD2 (5 bases each). Trimming removed 4 bases from V and 4 bases from J, with 13 bases in between. The CDR3 spans 14 residues. Germline CDR1 reads SQVTM; CDR2 reads ANQGSEA. CDR3 residues: CSVAGPVATGELFF. The CDR3 DNA reads TGCAGCGTTGCGGGGCCGGTAGCCACCGGGGAGCTGTTTTTT.

V usage is TRBV4-2 and J usage is TRBJ1-2; D might be TRBD1 (6 bases). Trimming took off 0 bases at V and 8 bases at J, with 13 bases between the two ends. From germline, CDR1 is LGHNA and CDR2 YNFKEQ. CDR3 length: 14 residues. Here the CDR3 reads CASSQDGGAGGYTF. The DNA for the CDR3 is TGTGCCAGCAGCCAAGATGGGGGGGCTGGCGGCTACACCTTC.

The V gene is TRBV6-2 or TRBV6-3, the J gene TRBJ1-5; D gene unclear. CDR1 MNHEY and CDR2 SVGEGT come from the germline V gene. Trimming shortened V by 5 bases and J by 8 bases, and 13 bases separated the two germline ends. The CDR3 length is 13 residues. For the CDR3, the DNA is TGTGCCAGCAGTCCCGATGGGAATAAGCCCCAGCATTTT. This encodes CASSPDGNKPQHF.

This clonotype has ten or more counts. The genes are TRBV12-3 or TRBV12-4 and TRBJ2-5; tentative D call: TRBD2 (7 bases). The CDR3 loop spans 14 amino acids. V was pared by 2 bases and J by 5 bases, with 12 bases between. The CDR3, as DNA: TGTGCCAGCAGTTTAAGGGGGGGAGCGGAGACCCAGTACTTC. Encoded protein: CASSLRGGAETQYF.

In its sample, this clonotype was seen many times. The chain employs TRBV15 and TRBJ1-5, with TRBD1 identical over 7 bases. Germline V gene lookup returns CDR1 LNHNV and CDR2 YYDKDF (reference sequence). The CDR3 consists of 15 residues. V trimming: 1 base; J trimming: 6 bases; junction bases outside the gene matches: 6. The CDR3 spells CATSRGRGGRQPQHF. The CDR3 nucleotides read TGTGCCACCAGCAGAGGGAGAGGGGGCCGTCAGCCCCAGCATTTT.

This clonotype showed up just a few times. A far more abundant clone sits one base away, making this likely a read error. This chain connects TRBV6-9 to TRBJ2-5; tentatively, D is TRBD2 (6 bases). CDR3 size: 16 residues. Germline lookup yields CDR1 MNHGY and CDR2 SVAAGI. With 4 bases removed from V and 2 bases from J, the gap between germline ends came to 17 bases. The CDR3 DNA reads as TGTGCCAGCAGTTCTCCTTCGGGACTGACACAAGAGACCCAGTACTTC. Amino acids: CASSSPSGLTQETQYF.